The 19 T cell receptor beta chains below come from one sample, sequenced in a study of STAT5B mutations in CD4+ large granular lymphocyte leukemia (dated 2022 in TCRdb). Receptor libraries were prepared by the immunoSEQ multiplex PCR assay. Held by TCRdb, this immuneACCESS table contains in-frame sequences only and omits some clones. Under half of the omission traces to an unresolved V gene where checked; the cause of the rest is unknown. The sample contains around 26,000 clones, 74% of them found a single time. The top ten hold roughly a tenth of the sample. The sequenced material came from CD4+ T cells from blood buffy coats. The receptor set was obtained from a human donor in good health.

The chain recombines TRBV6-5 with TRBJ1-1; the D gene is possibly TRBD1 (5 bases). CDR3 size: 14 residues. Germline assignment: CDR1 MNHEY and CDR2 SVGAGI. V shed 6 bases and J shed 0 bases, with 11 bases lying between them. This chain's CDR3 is CASSDSHLNTEAFF. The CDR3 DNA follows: TGTGCCAGCAGCGACAGCCATCTGAACACTGAAGCTTTCTTT.

The CDR3 DNA reads TGTGCCAGCAGTTCCCCGACAGTCCCCTATGGCTACACCTTC. Encoded protein: CASSSPTVPYGYTF. This chain connects TRBV27 to TRBJ1-2; TRBD1 might be the D (5 bases). In germline, CDR1 is MNHEY, CDR2 SMNVEV (reference sequence). This CDR3 region has 14 residues. V was cut by 4 bases and J by 4 bases, with 13 bases left in between.

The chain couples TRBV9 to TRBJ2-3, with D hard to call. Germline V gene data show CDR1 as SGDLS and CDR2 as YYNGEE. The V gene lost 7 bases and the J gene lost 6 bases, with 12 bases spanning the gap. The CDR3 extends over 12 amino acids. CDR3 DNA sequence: TGTGCCAGCGCGGCAGCTACCGATACGCAGTATTTT. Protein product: CASAAATDTQYF.

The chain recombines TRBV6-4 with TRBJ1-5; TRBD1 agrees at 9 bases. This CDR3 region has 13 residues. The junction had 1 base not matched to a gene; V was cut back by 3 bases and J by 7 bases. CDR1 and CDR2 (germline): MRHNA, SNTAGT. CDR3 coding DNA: TGTGCCAGCAGTGAACAGGGGGCCCAGCCCCAGCATTTT. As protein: CASSEQGAQPQHF.

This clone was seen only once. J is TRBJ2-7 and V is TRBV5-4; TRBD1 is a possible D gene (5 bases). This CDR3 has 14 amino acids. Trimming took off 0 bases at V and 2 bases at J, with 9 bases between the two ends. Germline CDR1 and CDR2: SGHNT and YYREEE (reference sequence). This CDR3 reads CASSLVPGPYEQYF. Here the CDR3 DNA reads TGTGCCAGCAGCTTGGTCCCAGGGCCCTACGAGCAGTACTTC.

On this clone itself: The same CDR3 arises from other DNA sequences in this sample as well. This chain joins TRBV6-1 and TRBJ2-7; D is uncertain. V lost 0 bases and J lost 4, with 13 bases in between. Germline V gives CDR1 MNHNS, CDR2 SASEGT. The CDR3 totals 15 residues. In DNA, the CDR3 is TGTGCCAGCAGTGAAGCGAGGAGAAACTCTTACGAGCAGTACTTC. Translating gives CASSEARRNSYEQYF.

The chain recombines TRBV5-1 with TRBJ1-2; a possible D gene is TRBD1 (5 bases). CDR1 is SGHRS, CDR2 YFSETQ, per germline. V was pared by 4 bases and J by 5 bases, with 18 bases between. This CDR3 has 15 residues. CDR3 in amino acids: CASSRNGGMEYGYTF. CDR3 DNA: TGCGCCAGCAGCCGAAACGGGGGAATGGAATATGGCTACACCTTC.

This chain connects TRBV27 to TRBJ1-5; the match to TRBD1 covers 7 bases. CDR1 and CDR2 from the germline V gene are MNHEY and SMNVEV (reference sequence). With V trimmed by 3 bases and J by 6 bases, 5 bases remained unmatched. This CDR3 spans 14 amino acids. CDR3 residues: CASSFRQGGQPQHF. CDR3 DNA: TGTGCCAGCAGTTTCAGACAGGGCGGTCAGCCCCAGCATTTT.

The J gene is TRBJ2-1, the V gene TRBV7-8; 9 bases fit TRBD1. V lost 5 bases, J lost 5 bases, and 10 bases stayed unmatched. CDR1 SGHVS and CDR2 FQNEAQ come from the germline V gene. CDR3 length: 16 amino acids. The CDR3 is CASSRVRTGEDNEQFF. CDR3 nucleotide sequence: TGTGCCAGCAGCCGAGTAAGGACAGGGGAAGACAATGAGCAGTTCTTC.

The DNA for the CDR3 is TGTGCCAGCAGTCAGGGTACAGATACGCAGTATTTT. Translation: CASSQGTDTQYF. The J gene is TRBJ2-3, the V gene TRBV7-6; D perhaps matches TRBD1 (5 bases). The CDR3 is 12 residues long. V lost 6 bases, J lost 3 bases, and 7 bases lay in between. In germline, CDR1 is SGHVS, CDR2 FNYEAQ.

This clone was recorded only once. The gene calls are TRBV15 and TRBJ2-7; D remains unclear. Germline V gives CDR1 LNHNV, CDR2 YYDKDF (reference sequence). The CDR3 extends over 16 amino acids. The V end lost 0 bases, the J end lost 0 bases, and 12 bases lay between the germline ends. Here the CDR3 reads CATSRDRARSSYEQYF. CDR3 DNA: TGTGCCACCAGCAGAGATCGGGCGAGGAGCTCCTACGAGCAGTACTTC.

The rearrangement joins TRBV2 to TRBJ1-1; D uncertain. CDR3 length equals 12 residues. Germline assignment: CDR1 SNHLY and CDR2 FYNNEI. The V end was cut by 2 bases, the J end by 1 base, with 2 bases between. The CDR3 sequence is CASSEQNTEAFF. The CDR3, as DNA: TGTGCCAGCAGTGAACAGAACACTGAAGCTTTCTTT.

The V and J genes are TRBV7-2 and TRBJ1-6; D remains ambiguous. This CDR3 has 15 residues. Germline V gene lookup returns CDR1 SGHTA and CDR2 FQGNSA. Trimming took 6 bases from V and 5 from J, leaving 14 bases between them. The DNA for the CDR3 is TGTGCCAGCAGGGGTCCGGGGTTCCATAATTCACCCCTCCACTTT. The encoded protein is CASRGPGFHNSPLHF.

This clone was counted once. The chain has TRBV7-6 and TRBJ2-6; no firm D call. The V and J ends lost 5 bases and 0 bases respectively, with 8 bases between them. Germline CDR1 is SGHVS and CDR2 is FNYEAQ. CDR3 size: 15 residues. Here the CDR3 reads CASSEMSSGANVLTF. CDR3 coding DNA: TGTGCCAGCAGCGAAATGAGCTCTGGGGCCAACGTCCTGACTTTC. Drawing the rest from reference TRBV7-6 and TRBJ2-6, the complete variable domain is GAGVSQSPRYKVTKRGQDVALRCDPISGHVSLYWYRQALGQGPEFLTYFNYEAQQDKSGLPNDRFSAERPEGSISTLTIQRTEQRDSAMYRCASSEMSSGANVLTFGAGSRLTVL.

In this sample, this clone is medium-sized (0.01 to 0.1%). The CDR3 sequence: CASSPTVRGFGEKLFF. Written as DNA, the CDR3 is TGTGCCAGCAGTCCTACCGTGAGGGGTTTTGGTGAAAAACTGTTTTTT. The chain links TRBV7-2 to TRBJ1-4, with a possible D match to TRBD1 (5 bases). CDR3 length: 16 amino acids. The germline V gene encodes CDR1 SGHTA and CDR2 FQGNSA. V lost 6 bases and J 7 bases, leaving 21 bases between the germline ends.

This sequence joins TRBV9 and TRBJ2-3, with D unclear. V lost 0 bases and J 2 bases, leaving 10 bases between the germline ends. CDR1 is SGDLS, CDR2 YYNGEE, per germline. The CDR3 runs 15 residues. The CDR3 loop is CASSVGLRATDTQYF. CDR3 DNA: TGTGCCAGCAGCGTAGGACTCCGCGCCACAGATACGCAGTATTTT. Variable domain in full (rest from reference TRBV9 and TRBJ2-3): DSGVTQTPKHLITATGQRVTLRCSPRSGDLSVYWYQQSLDQGLQFLIQYYNGEERAKGNILERFSAQQFPDLHSELNLSSLELGDSALYFCASSVGLRATDTQYFGPGTRLTVL.

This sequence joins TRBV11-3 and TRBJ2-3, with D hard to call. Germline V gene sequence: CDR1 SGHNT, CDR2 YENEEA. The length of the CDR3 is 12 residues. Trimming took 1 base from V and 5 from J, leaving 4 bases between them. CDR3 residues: CASSLGRDTQYF. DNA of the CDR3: TGTGCCAGCAGCTTAGGAAGAGATACGCAGTATTTT.

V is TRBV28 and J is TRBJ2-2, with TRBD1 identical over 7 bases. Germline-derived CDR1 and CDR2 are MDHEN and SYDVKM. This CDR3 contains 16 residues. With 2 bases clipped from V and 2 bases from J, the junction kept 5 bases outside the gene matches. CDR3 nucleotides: TGTGCCAGCAGTTTAGGGCAGGGGGTCAACACCGGGGAGCTGTTTTTT. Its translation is CASSLGQGVNTGELFF.

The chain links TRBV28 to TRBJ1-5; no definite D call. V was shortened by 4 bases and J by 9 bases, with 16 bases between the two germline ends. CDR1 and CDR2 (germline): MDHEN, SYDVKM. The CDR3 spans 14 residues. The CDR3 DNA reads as TGTGCCAGCAGTTCCCCATGGTCCATGGGGCCCCAGCATTTT. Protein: CASSSPWSMGPQHF.